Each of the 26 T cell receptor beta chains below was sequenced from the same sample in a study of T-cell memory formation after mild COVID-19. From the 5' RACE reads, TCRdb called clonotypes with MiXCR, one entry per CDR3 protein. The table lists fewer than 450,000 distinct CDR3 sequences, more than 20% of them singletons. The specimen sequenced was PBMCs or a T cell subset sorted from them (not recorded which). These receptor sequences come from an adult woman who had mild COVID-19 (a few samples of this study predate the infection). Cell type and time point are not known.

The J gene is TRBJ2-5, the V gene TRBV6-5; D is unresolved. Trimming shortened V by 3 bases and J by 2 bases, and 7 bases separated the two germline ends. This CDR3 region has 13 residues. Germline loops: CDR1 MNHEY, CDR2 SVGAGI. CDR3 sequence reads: CASSYILQETQYF. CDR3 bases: TGTGCCAGCAGTTATATCTTACAAGAGACCCAGTACTTC.

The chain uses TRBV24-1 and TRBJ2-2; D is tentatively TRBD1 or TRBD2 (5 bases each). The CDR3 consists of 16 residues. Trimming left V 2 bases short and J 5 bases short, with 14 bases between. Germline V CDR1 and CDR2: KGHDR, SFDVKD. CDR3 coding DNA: TGTGCCACCAGTGATTCCCAGGGACCGATAACCGGGGAGCTGTTTTTT. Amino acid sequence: CATSDSQGPITGELFF.

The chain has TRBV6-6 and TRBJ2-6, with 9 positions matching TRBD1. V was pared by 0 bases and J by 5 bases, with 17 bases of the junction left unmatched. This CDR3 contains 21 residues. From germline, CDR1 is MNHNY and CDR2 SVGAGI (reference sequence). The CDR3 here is CASSYSGAGGQGQLWANVLTF. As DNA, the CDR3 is TGTGCCAGCAGTTACTCCGGAGCCGGGGGACAGGGACAACTCTGGGCCAACGTCCTGACTTTC.

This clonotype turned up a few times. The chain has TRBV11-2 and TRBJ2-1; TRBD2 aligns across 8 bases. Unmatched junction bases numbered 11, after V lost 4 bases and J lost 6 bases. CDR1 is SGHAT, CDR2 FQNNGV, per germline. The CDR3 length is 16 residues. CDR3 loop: CASSSLGVAGRNEQFF. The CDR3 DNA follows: TGTGCCAGCAGCTCCCTGGGAGTAGCGGGGCGCAATGAGCAGTTCTTC. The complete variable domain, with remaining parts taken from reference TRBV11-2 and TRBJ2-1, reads EAGVAQSPRYKIIEKRQSVAFWCNPISGHATLYWYQQILGQGPKLLIQFQNNGVVDDSQLPKDRFSAERLKGVDSTLKIQPAKLEDSAVYLCASSSLGVAGRNEQFFGPGTRLTVL.

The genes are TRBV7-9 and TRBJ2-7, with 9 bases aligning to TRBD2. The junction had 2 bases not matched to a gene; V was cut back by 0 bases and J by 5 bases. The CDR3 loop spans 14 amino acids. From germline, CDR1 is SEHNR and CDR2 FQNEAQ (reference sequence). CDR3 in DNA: TGTGCCAGCAGCTTAGCCAGCGGGGGGAACGAGCAGTACTTC. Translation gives CASSLASGGNEQYF.

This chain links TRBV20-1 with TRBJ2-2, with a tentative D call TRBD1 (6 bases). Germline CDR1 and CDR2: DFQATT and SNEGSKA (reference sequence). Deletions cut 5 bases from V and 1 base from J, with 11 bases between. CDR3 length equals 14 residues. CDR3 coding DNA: TGCAGTGCTCCTAGACAGGAGAACACCGGGGAGCTGTTTTTT. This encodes CSAPRQENTGELFF.

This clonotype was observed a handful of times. CDR3 in DNA: TGTGCCAGCCGCAGTCGTCCAGATACGCAGTATTTT. Translation gives CASRSRPDTQYF. V is TRBV7-8 and J is TRBJ2-3, with D unclear. Germline loops: CDR1 SGHVS, CDR2 FQNEAQ. Trimming removed 8 bases at V and 4 bases at J, with 10 bases between. CDR3 length: 12 residues.

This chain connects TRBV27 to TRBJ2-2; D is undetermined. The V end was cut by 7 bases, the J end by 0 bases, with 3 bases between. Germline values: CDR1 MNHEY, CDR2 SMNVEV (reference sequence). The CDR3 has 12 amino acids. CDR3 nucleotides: TGTGCCAGCAATACGAACACCGGGGAGCTGTTTTTT. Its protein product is CASNTNTGELFF.

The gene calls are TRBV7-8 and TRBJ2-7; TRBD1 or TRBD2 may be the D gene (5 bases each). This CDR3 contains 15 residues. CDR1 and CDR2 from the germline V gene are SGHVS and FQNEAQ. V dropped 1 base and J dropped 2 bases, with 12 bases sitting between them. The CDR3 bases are TGTGCCAGCAGCTTAGGGACGAGGGGCCCCTACGAGCAGTACTTC. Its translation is CASSLGTRGPYEQYF.

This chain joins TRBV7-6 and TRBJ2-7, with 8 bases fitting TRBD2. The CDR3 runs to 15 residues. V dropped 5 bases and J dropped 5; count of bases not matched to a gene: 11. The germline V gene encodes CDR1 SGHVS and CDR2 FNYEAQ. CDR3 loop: CASSPGGGLGHEQYF. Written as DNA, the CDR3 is TGTGCCAGCAGCCCCGGGGGGGGCTTGGGCCACGAGCAGTACTTC.

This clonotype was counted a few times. The CDR3 sequence is CASSVDPAGETQYF. CDR3 nucleotide sequence: TGTGCCAGCAGCGTAGACCCGGCAGGAGAGACCCAGTACTTC. The chain recombines TRBV9 with TRBJ2-5, with D uncertain. V lost 0 bases to trimming and J lost 4 bases, with 10 bases between them. This CDR3 is built from 14 residues. Germline-derived CDR1 and CDR2 are SGDLS and YYNGEE.

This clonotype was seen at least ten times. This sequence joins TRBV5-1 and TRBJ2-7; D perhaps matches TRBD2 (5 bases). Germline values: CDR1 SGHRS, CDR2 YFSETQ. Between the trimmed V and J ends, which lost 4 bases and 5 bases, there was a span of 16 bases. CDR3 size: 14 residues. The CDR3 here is CASSQPGRRDEQYF. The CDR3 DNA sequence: TGCGCCAGCAGCCAGCCGGGTAGGCGGGACGAGCAGTACTTC.

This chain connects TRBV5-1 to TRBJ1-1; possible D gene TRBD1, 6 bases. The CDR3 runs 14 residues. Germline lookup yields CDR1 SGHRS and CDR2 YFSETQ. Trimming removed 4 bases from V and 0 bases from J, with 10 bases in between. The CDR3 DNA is TGCGCCAGCAGCCGGGACAACATGAACACTGAAGCTTTCTTT. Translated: CASSRDNMNTEAFF.

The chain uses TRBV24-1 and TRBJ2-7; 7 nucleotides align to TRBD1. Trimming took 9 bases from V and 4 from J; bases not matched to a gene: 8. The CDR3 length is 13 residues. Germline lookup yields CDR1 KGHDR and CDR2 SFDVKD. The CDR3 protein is CATSGTVEYEQYF. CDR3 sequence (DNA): TGTGCCACCTCCGGGACAGTGGAGTACGAGCAGTACTTC.

CDR3 loop: CSARDPQRTDAYNEQFF. The CDR3 region has the DNA TGCAGTGCTAGAGATCCCCAGCGGACCGACGCCTACAATGAGCAGTTCTTC. This chain connects TRBV20-1 to TRBJ2-1; D may be TRBD2 (5 bases). V shed 0 bases and J shed 2 bases, with 17 bases lying between them. The CDR3 spans 17 residues. Germline CDR1 reads DFQATT; CDR2 reads SNEGSKA (reference sequence).

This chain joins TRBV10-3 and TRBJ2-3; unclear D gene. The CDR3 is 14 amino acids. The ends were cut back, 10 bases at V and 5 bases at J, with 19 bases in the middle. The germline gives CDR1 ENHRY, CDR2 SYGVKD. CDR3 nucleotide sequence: TGTGCCACCTGGGCTGGTTGGGCCGGAGATACGCAGTATTTT. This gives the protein CATWAGWAGDTQYF.

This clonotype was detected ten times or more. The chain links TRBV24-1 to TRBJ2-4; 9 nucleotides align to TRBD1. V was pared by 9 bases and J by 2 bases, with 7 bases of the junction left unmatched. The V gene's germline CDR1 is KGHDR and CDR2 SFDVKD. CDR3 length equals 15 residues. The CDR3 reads CATAGTGISKNIQYF. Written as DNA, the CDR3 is TGTGCCACCGCCGGGACAGGGATTTCCAAAAACATTCAGTACTTC.

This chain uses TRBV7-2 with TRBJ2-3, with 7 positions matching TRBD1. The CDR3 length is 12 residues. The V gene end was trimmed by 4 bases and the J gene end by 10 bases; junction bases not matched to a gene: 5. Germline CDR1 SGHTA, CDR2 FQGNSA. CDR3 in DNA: TGTGCCAGCAGCTCACAGGGGTATGCGCAGTATTTT. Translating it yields CASSSQGYAQYF. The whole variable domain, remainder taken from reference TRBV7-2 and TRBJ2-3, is GAGVSQSPSNKVTEKGKDVELRCDPISGHTALYWYRQSLGQGLEFLIYFQGNSAPDKSGLPSDRFSAERTGGSVSTLTIQRTQQEDSAVYLCASSSQGYAQYFGPGTRLTVL.

In DNA form, the CDR3 reads TGTGCCAGCAGCGTAGATGGGGGAGGGGTGCCCCAGTACTTC. This sequence encodes CASSVDGGGVPQYF. The gene calls are TRBV9 and TRBJ2-5; 7 bases map to TRBD2. Germline loops: CDR1 SGDLS, CDR2 YYNGEE. The V gene end was trimmed by 0 bases and the J gene end by 9 bases; junction bases not matched to a gene: 8. This CDR3 is 14 amino acids long.

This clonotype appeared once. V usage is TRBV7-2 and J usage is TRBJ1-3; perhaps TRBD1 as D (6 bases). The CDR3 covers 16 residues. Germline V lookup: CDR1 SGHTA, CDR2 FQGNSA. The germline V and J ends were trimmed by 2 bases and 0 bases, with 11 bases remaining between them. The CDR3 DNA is TGTGCCAGCAGCTTACTCACAGGGATCTCTGGAAACACCATATATTTT. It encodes CASSLLTGISGNTIYF.

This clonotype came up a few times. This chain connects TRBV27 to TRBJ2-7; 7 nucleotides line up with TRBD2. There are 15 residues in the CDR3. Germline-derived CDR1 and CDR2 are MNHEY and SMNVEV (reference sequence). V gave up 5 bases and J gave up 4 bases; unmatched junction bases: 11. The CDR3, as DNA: TGTGCCAGCAGTCCCTCGGCGGGGGATTGGTACGAGCAGTACTTC. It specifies CASSPSAGDWYEQYF.

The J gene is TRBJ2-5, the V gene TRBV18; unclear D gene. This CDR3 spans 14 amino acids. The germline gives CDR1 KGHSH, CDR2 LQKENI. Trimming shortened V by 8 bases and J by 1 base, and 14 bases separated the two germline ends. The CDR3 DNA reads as TGTGCCAGCACCCCGCGACCGAGCCAAGAGACCCAGTACTTC. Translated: CASTPRPSQETQYF. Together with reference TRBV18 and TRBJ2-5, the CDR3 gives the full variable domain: NAGVMQNPRHLVRRRGQEARLRCSPMKGHSHVYWYRQLPEEGLKFMVYLQKENIIDESGMPKERFSAEFPKEGPSILRIQQVVRGDSAAYFCASTPRPSQETQYFGPGTRLLVL.

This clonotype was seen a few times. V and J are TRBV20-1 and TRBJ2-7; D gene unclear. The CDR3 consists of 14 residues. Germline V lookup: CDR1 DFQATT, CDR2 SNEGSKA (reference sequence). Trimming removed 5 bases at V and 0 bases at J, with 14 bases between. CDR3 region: CSAPPRRSSYEQYF. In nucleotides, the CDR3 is TGCAGTGCTCCCCCCCGACGGTCCTCCTACGAGCAGTACTTC.

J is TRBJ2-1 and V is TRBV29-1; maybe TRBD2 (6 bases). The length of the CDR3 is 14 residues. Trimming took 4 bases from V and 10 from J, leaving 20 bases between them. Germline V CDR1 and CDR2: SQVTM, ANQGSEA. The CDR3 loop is CSVANSGRIGEQFF. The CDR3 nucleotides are TGCAGCGTTGCGAATAGCGGCCGGATCGGCGAGCAGTTCTTC.

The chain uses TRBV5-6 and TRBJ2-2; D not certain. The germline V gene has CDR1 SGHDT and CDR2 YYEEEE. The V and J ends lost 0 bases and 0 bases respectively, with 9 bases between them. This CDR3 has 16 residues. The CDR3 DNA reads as TGTGCCAGCAGCTTGGTGGCCAGTCCGAACACCGGGGAGCTGTTTTTT. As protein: CASSLVASPNTGELFF.

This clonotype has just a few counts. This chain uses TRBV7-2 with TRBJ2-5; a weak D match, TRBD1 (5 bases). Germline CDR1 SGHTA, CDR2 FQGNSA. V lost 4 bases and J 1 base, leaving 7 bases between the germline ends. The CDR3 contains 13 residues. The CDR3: CASSWGFQETQYF. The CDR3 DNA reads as TGTGCCAGCAGCTGGGGCTTCCAAGAGACCCAGTACTTC.